This TCR beta chain was documented in a study of shared clonotypes between healthy human individuals. The study's findings and limits: Compared with memory subsets, naive subsets generally had larger estimated richness. Non-shared clonotypes showed lower generation probabilities than clonotypes common to all four donors.

The CDR3 spans 14 residues. Germline CDR1 and CDR2: SGHVS and FNYEAQ. Deletions cut 1 base from V and 2 bases from J, with 9 bases between. Of note for this clone: Antigen specificity is unknown.

Assay runs were performed at deep level. Data came from immunoSEQ multiplex PCR; TCRdb stores just in-frame clones and leaves some out. The sample has about 2,100,000 clones; about 93% are singletons. Only CD45RO-negative cells positively selected for CCR7 counted as naive CD8 cells, so terminally differentiated effector memory CD45RA+ cells were excluded. The sequencing sample was made of naive CD8+ T cells from PBMCs. The sequence came from a man aged 18 to 30 in good health. Some clones in this sample may be carry-over from other donors' samples. This chain joins TRBV7-6 and TRBJ2-7; D is ambiguous. CDR3 DNA sequence: TGTGCCAGCAGCTTAGATCTACAGACCTACGAGCAGTACTTC. It yields the protein CASSLDLQTYEQYF.